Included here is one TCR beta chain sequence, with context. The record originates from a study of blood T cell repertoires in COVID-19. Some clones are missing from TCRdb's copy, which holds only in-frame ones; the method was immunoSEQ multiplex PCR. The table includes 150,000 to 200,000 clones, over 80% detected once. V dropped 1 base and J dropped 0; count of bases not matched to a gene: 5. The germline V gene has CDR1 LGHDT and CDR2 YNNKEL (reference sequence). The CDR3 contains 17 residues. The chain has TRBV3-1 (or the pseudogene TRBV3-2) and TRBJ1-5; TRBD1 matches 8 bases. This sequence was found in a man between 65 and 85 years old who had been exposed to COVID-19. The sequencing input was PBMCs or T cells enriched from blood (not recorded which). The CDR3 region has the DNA TGTGCCAGCAGCCAAGGGGACAGGAGATATAGCAATCAGCCCCAGCATTTT. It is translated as CASSQGDRRYSNQPQHF.